The 17 T cell receptor beta chains below all came from one sample that was sequenced in a study of tumor-infiltrating lymphocytes in primary liver carcinoma. The source material, 20-30 mg of unsorted bulk tissue, was used to co-extract RNA and DNA. With a constant-region primer, TCR beta cDNA was made from 450 to 500 ng of total RNA. Employing slightly modified ARM-PCR, three nested multiplex PCR rounds were run, and these gave rise to the TCR beta libraries. With TRBV1-TRBV30 forward primers and a C-beta reverse primer, the first two PCR rounds were run for about 10 cycles each. TCRdb reanalysed the multiplex PCR reads using MiXCR and keeps one entry per CDR3 protein. Of 75,000 to 80,000 distinct CDR3 sequences in the sample, 69% were seen once. The sample taken for sequencing was tumor-adjacent normal liver tissue. The receptor source for this set is a middle-aged man with primary liver carcinoma and hepatitis B virus infection.

Comment on this clonotype: A read error may account for a junction end that differs from germline. V usage is TRBV11-2 and J usage is TRBJ2-1; perhaps TRBD1 as D (6 bases). The germline gives CDR1 SGHAT, CDR2 FQNNGV. CDR3 length equals 15 residues. The CDR3, as DNA: TGTGTCAGCAGCTACTCAGGGGTATTCTACAACGAGCAGTTCTTC. It encodes CVSSYSGVFYNEQFF.

The chain carries TRBV12-3 or TRBV12-4 and TRBJ2-1; TRBD2 matches 7 bases. V lost 6 bases, J lost 8 bases, and 13 bases stayed unmatched. The CDR3 runs 15 residues. CDR3 in amino acids: CASRLSGWGKHEQFF. CDR3 DNA: TGTGCCAGCAGACTTAGCGGGTGGGGTAAACATGAGCAGTTCTTC.

Comments on this clonotype: The junction departs from the called germline gene at one end, perhaps through a read error. This rearrangement joins TRBV4-2 to TRBJ1-2; D unresolved. The CDR3 length is 14 residues. From germline, CDR1 is LGHNA and CDR2 YNFKEQ. In nucleotides, the CDR3 is TGTACCAGCAGCGCCCTTGATGGGAACTATGGTTACACCTTC. Its translation is CTSSALDGNYGYTF.

Concerning this clonotype itself: It is unclear where the CDR3 begins or ends on the DNA, so no DNA is shown, and the CDR3 is as TCRdb lists it. The chain employs TRBV6-6 and TRBJ2-1; TRBD1 was called by the table and not checked on the DNA. Germline V CDR1 and CDR2: MNHNY, SVGAGI (reference sequence). From its first to its last residue, the CDR3 has 17 amino acids. The CDR3 here is CASSYLVGQGIHNEQLF.

Worth noting for this clonotype: Lacking the conserved final phenylalanine or tryptophan, this CDR3 likely reflects a read error. V usage is TRBV29-1 and J usage is TRBJ2-5; the match to TRBD1 covers 11 bases. The V and J ends lost 4 bases and 4 bases, in that order; junction bases with no gene match: 8. The CDR3 totals 15 residues. Germline loops: CDR1 SQVTM, CDR2 ANQGSEA. For the CDR3, the DNA is TGCAGCGTTGGAGCGGACAGGGGGCGAGCAGAGACCCAGTACTCC. Its translation is CSVGADRGRAETQYS.

This clonotype was picked up one time. This clone may be a read error of a much larger clone one base away. The chain links TRBV29-1 to TRBJ2-1; D is uncertain. Germline V gene lookup returns CDR1 SQVTM and CDR2 ANQGSEA. Trimming stripped 3 bases from V and 0 bases from J, with 15 bases between. The length of the CDR3 is 16 residues. CDR3 residues: CSVDLLVASSYNEQFF. CDR3 nucleotide sequence: TGCAGCGTTGATCTTCTGGTCGCCAGCTCCTACAATGAGCAGTTCTTC.

As for this clonotype: One end of the junction does not line up with germline, which may come from a read error. The chain employs TRBV6-2 or TRBV6-3 and TRBJ2-5; D may be TRBD1 (5 bases). There are 13 residues in the CDR3. Germline V gives CDR1 MNHEY, CDR2 SVGEGT. The CDR3 DNA follows: TGTGCCAGTCAGGGTTTTCCCAACGAGACCGAGTACTTC. It yields the protein CASQGFPNETEYF.

The V call is TRBV11-2, the J call TRBJ2-3; D is unclear. Germline assignment: CDR1 SGHAT and CDR2 FQNNGV. This CDR3 has 14 residues. The V end was cut by 8 bases, the J end by 5 bases, with 17 bases between. The CDR3 region has the DNA TGTGCCAGCTGGGTGAAGGGTGAGGAAGATACGCAGTATTTT. Its translation is CASWVKGEEDTQYF.

A word on this clonotype: The junction differs from germline at one of its ends, possibly a read error. The V gene is TRBV7-9, the J gene TRBJ2-7, with D possibly called TRBD1 or TRBD2 (5 bases each). CDR1 is SEHNR and CDR2 is FQNEAQ in the germline V gene (reference sequence). CDR3 size: 12 residues. The CDR3 coding sequence is TGTGCCAACAGCTTTCTTGGGGACGAGCAGTATTTC. It encodes CANSFLGDEQYF.

Comments on this clonotype: A clone one base away is much larger, so this may be a read error. This chain joins TRBV28 and TRBJ2-5, with TRBD1 matching 8 bases. The CDR3 consists of 17 residues. Germline-derived CDR1 and CDR2 are MDHEN and SYDVKM. Written as DNA, the CDR3 is TGTGCCAACAGTCCGCTTCGTCAGGGGGCTATGTTGGAGACCCAGTACTTC. It is translated as CANSPLRQGAMLETQYF.

This clonotype was seen only a few times. One end of the junction is discordant with germline, which a read error may explain. The rearrangement uses TRBV6-1 and TRBJ2-3, with TRBD1 matching over 7 bases. Per germline, CDR1 MNHNS and CDR2 SASEGT. This CDR3 has 12 amino acids. The CDR3: CASKSGTDTQYF. Here the CDR3 DNA reads TGTGCCAGCAAATCGGGGACAGACACGCAGTATTTT.

This clonotype was recorded many times. An end of the junction differs from the germline gene, which may be a read error. This chain uses TRBV28 with TRBJ2-1; no firm D call. The CDR3 is 11 residues long. Germline V gene sequence: CDR1 MDHEN, CDR2 SYDVKM. This chain's CDR3 is CDSSPLNEQFF. DNA of the CDR3: TGTGACAGCAGCCCCTTGAATGAGCAGTTCTTC.

With regard to this clonotype: At one boundary the junction diverges from the germline segment, which might be a read error. The V call is TRBV4-2, the J call TRBJ2-2; D is perhaps TRBD1 (5 bases). The CDR3 has 15 residues. CDR1 and CDR2 from the germline V gene are LGHNA and YNFKEQ. CDR3 region: CAISQDLAGQGELFF. The CDR3 DNA reads as TGTGCCATCAGCCAAGATCTGGCAGGGCAAGGGGAGCTGTTTTTT.

The count of this clonotype is one. The junction does not match germline at one end; this may be a read error. The genes are TRBV7-9 and TRBJ1-6; D not resolved. Per germline, CDR1 SEHNR and CDR2 FQNEAQ (reference sequence). The CDR3 totals 14 residues. CDR3 in DNA: TGTGCCAGCAGATCCGGGTCATCTAATTCACCCCTCCAATTT. Translating gives CASRSGSSNSPLQF.

The chain carries TRBV2 and TRBJ1-1; TRBD1 is a possible D gene (5 bases). Germline values: CDR1 SNHLY, CDR2 FYNNEI. V was pared by 2 bases and J by 6 bases, with 7 bases between. The CDR3 is 12 residues long. The CDR3 is CASSEQGPEAFF. The CDR3 bases are TGTGCCAGCAGTGAACAGGGCCCTGAAGCTTTCTTT.

This clonotype was recorded a few times. Without the conserved terminal phenylalanine or tryptophan, this CDR3 likely stems from a read error. The rearrangement links TRBV12-3 or TRBV12-4 to TRBJ2-7; D unresolved. Between the trimmed V and J ends, which lost 7 bases and 7 bases, there was a span of 14 bases. The CDR3 length is 12 residues. The CDR3 DNA is TGTGCCAGCACCTCGGGCCTCTATGAGCAGTACTCC. Translation: CASTSGLYEQYS.

The chain employs TRBV29-1 and TRBJ2-3, with TRBD1 matching 7 bases. CDR1 and CDR2 from the germline V gene are SQVTM and ANQGSEA. V gave up 6 bases and J gave up 9 bases; unmatched junction bases: 9. The CDR3 has 12 residues. The CDR3 nucleotides read TGCAGCGTACACAGGGGCTCACAGACGCAGTATTTT. This gives the protein CSVHRGSQTQYF.